The entry that follows covers one T cell receptor (beta chain) sequence. V shed 0 bases and J shed 8 bases, with 14 bases lying between them. The CDR3 runs 15 residues. Germline loops: CDR1 LGHNA, CDR2 YNFKEQ. The repertoire was sequenced with immunoSEQ multiplex PCR; TCRdb's copy has only in-frame clones and lacks some. The sample contains more than 200,000 clones, roughly 90% of which appear only once. The data stem from a study of blood T cell repertoires in COVID-19. About the study: Both acute and convalescent COVID-19 samples were obtained from the United States, Italy and Spain. Sources were T cells, B-cell-depleted T cells, or PBMCs; the material itself was cDNA or gDNA.

Clinical histories supplied by participants themselves formed the basis of cohort assignment. Recovery among Cohort 3 donors was established by two negative PCRs, clearance, or symptom resolution. Sequenced: PBMCs or T cells enriched from blood (not recorded which). The chain couples TRBV4-2 to TRBJ1-5; TRBD1 is a possible D gene (5 bases). The sequence was obtained from a woman aged 25 to 45 who had recovered from COVID-19. CDR3 in DNA: TGTGCCAGCAGCCAAGATGGGCGGGACTTCAAGCCCCAGCATTTT. It is translated as CASSQDGRDFKPQHF.